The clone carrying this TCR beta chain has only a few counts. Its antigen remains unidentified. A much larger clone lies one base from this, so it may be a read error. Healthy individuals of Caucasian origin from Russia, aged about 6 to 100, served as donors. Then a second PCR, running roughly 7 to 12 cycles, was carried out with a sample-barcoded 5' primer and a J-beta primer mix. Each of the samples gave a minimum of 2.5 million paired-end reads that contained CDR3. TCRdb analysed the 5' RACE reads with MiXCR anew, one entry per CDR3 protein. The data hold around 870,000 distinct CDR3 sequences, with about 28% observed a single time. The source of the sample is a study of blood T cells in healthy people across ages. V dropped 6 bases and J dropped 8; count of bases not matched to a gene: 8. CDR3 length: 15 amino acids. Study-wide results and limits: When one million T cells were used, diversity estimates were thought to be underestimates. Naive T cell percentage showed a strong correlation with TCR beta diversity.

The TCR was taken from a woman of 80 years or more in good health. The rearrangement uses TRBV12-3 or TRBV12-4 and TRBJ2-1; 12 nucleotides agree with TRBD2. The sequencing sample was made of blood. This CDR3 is CASSAPSGGAHEQFF. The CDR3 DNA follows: TGTGCCAGCAGCGCTCCTAGCGGGGGGGCCCATGAGCAGTTCTTC.